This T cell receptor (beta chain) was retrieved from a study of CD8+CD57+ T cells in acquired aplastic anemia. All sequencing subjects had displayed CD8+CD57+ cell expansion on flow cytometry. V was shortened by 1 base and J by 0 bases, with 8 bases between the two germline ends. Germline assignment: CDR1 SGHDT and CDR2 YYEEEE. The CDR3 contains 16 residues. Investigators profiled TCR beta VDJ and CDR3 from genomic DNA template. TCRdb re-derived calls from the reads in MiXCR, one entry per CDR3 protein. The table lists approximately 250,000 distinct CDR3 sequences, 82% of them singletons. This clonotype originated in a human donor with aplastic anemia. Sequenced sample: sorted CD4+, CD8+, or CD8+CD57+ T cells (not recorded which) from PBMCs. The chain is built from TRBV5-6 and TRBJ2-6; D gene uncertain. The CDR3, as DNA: TGTGCCAGCAGCTTGTTTTCGCTCTCTGGGGCCAACGTCCTGACTTTC. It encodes CASSLFSLSGANVLTF.